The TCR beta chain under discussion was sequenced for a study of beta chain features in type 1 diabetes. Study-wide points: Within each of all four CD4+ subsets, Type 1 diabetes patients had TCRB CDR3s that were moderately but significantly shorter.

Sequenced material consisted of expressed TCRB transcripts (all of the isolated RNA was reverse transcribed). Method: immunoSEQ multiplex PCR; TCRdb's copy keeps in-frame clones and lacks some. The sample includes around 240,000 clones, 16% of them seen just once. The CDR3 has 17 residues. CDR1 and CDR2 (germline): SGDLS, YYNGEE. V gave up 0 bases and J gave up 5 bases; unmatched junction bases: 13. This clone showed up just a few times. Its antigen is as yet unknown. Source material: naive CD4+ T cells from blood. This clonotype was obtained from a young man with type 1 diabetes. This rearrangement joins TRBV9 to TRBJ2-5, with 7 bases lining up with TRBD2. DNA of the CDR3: TGTGCCAGCAGCGTAGAAGAAGCGGGACTGGCCACGGAGACCCAGTACTTC. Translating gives CASSVEEAGLATETQYF.